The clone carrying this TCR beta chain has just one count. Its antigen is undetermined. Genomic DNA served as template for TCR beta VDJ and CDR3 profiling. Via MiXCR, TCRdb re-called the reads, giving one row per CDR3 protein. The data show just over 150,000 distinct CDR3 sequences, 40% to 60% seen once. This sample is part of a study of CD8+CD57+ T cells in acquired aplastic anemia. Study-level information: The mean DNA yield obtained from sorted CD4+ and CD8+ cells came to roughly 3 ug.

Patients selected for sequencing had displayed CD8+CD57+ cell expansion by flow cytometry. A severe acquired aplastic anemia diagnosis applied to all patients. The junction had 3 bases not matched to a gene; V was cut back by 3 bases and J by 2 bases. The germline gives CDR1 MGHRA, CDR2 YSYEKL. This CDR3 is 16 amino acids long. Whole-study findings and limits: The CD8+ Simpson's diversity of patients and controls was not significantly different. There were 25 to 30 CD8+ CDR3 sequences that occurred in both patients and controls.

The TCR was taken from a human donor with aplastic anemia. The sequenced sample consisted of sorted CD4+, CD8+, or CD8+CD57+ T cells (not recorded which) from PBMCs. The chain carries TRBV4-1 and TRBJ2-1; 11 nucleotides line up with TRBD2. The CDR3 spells CASSQELAGAYNEQFF. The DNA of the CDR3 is TGCGCCAGCAGCCAGGAACTAGCGGGAGCCTACAATGAGCAGTTCTTC.